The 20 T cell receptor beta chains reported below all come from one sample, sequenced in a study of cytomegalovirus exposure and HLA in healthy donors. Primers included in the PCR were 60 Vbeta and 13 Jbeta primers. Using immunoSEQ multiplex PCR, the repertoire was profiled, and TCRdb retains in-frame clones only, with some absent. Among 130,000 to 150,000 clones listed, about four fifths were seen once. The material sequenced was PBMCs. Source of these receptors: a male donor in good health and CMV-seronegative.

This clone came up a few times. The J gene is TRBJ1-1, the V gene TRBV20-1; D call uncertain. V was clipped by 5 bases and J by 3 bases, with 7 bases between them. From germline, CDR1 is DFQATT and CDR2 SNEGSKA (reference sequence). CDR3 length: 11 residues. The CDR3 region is CSADTHTEAFF. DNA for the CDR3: TGCAGTGCTGACACCCACACTGAAGCTTTCTTT.

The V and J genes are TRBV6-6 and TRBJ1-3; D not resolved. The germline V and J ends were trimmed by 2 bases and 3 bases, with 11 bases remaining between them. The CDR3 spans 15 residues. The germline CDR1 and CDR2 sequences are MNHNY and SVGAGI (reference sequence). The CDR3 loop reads CASSYTGNRGNTIYF. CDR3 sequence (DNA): TGTGCCAGCAGTTACACCGGGAACCGTGGAAACACCATATATTTT.

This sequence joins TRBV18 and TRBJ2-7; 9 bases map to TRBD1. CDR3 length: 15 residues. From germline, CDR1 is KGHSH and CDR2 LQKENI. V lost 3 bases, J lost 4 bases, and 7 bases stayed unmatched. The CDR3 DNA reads TGTGCCAGCTCACCTTCGACAGGGGGAGTTTACGAGCAGTACTTC. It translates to CASSPSTGGVYEQYF.

Here the CDR3 DNA reads TGTGCCAGCAGCCAAGACGCCGGGACAGGGGGCGATGAGCAGTTCTTC. Residues: CASSQDAGTGGDEQFF. The V call is TRBV14, the J call TRBJ2-1; 12 bases fit TRBD1. This CDR3 comprises 16 residues. The V gene end was trimmed by 0 bases and the J gene end by 8 bases; junction bases not matched to a gene: 5. The germline CDR1 and CDR2 sequences are SGHDN and FVKESK.

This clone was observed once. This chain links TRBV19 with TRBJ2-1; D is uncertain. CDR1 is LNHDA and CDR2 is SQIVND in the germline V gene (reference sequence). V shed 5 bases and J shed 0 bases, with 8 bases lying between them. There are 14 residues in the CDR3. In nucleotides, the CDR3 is TGTGCCAGTAGTCTATCCCCCTCCTACAATGAGCAGTTCTTC. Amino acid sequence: CASSLSPSYNEQFF.

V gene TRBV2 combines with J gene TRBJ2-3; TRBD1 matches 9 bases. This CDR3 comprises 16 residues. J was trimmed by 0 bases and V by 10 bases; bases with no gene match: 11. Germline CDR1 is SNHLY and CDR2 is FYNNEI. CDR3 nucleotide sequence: TGTGCCACTGACAAGGCCGGGACAGGGAGCACAGATACGCAGTATTTT. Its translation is CATDKAGTGSTDTQYF.

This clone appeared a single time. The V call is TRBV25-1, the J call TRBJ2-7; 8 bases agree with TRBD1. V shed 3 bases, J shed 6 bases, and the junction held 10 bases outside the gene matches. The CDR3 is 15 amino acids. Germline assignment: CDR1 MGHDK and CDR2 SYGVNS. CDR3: CASSDLDRDGREQYF. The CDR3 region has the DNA TGTGCCAGCAGTGATCTGGACAGGGACGGTCGCGAGCAGTACTTC.

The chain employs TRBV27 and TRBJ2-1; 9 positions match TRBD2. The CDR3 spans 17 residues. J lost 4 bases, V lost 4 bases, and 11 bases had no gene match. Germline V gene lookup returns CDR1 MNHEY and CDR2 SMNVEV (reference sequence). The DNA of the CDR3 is TGTGCCAGCAGTTCACCTAATAGCGGGGGATCGTACAATGAGCAGTTCTTC. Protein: CASSSPNSGGSYNEQFF.

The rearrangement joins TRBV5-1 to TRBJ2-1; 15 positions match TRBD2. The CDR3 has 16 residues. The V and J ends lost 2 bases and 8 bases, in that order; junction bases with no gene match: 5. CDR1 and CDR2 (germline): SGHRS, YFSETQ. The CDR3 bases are TGCGCCAGCAGCTTAGGACTAGCGGGAGGGCCCTATGAGCAGTTCTTC. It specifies CASSLGLAGGPYEQFF.

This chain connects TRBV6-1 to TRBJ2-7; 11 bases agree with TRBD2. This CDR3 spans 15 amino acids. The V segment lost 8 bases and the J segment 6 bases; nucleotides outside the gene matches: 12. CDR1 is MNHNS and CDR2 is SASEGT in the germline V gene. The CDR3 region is CASPVTSGSFGEQYF. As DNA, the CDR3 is TGTGCCAGCCCCGTTACTAGCGGGAGTTTTGGCGAGCAGTACTTC.

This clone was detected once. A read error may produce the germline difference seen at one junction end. In nucleotides, the CDR3 is TGTGCCAGCAGCTCCCCCTCAAGGGGAAACTACGGCTACACCTTC. As protein: CASSSPSRGNYGYTF. The chain links TRBV13 to TRBJ1-2; D possibly corresponds to TRBD1 (5 bases). The CDR3 runs 15 residues. Germline loops: CDR1 PRHDT, CDR2 FYEKMQ (reference sequence).

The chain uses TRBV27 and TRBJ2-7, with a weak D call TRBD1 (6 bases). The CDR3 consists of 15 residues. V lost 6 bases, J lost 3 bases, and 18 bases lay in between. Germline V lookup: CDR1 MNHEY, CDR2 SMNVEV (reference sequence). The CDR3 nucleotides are TGTGCCAGCAGCCTCCAGGAGGACAGCTACTACGAGCAGTACTTC. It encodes CASSLQEDSYYEQYF.

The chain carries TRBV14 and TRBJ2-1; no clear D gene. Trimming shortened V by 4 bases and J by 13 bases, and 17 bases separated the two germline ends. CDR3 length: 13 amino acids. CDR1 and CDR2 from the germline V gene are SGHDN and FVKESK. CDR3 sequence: CASSRPPRASQFF. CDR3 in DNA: TGTGCCAGCAGCCGCCCTCCGAGAGCGTCACAGTTCTTC. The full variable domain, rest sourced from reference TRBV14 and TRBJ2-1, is EAGVTQFPSHSVIEKGQTVTLRCDPISGHDNLYWYRRVMGKEIKFLLHFVKESKQDESGMPNNRFLAERTGGTYSTLKVQPAELEDSGVYFCASSRPPRASQFFGPGTRLTVL.

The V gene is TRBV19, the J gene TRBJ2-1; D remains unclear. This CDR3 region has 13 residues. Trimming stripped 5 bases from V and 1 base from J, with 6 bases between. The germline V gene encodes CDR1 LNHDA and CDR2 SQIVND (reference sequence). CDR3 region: CASSPRSYNEQFF. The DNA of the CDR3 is TGTGCCAGTAGTCCCAGATCCTACAATGAGCAGTTCTTC.

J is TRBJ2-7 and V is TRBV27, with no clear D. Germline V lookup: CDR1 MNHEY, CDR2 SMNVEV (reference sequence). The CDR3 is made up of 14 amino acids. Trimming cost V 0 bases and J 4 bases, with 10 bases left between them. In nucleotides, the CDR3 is TGTGCCAGCAGTTTATCGGCTCCCCCGTACGAGCAGTACTTC. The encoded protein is CASSLSAPPYEQYF.

The CDR3 here is CASSIASGGRSNEQFF. The CDR3 DNA reads as TGTGCCAGTAGTATAGCATCGGGAGGGCGTTCGAATGAGCAGTTCTTC. V usage is TRBV19 and J usage is TRBJ2-1; 8 bases fit TRBD2. Germline loops: CDR1 LNHDA, CDR2 SQIVND (reference sequence). V was clipped by 1 base and J by 7 bases; unmatched bases: 9. The CDR3 sequence is 16 residues long.

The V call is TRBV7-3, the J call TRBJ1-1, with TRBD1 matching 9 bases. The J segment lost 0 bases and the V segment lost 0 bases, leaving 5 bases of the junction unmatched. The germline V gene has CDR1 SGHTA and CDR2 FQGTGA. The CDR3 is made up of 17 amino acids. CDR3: CASSLTGTGLMNTEAFF. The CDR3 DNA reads TGTGCCAGCAGCTTAACAGGGACAGGGCTCATGAACACTGAAGCTTTCTTT.

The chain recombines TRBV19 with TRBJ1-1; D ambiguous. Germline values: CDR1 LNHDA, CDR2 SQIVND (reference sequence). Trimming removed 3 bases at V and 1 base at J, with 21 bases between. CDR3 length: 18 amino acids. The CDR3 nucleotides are TGTGCCAGTAGTATGAAGTTGGCGTGGGCCTCTCGGAACACTGAAGCTTTCTTT. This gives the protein CASSMKLAWASRNTEAFF.

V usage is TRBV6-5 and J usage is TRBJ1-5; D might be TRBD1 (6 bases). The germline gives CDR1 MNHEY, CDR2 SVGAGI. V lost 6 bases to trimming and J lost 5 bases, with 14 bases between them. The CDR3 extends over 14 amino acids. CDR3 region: CASSSSTGYQPQHF. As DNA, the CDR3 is TGTGCCAGCAGCTCGTCCACAGGGTATCAGCCCCAGCATTTT.

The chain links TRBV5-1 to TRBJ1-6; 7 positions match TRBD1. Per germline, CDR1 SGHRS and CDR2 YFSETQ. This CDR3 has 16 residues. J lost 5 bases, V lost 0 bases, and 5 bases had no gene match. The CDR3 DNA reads TGCGCCAGCAGCTTGGAGACGGGACAGAATAATTCACCCCTCCACTTT. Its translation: CASSLETGQNNSPLHF.